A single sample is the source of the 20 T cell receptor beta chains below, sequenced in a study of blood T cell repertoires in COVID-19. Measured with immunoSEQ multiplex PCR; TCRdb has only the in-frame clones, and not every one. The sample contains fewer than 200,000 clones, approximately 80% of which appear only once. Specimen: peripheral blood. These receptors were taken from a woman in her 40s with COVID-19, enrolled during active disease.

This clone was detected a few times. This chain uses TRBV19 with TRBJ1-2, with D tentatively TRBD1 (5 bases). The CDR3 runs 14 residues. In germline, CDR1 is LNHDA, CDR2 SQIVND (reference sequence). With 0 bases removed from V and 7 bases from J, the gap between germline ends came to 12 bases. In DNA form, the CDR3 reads TGTGCCAGTAGTATAGATCCCGACAGAGGTGGCTACACCTTC. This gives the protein CASSIDPDRGGYTF.

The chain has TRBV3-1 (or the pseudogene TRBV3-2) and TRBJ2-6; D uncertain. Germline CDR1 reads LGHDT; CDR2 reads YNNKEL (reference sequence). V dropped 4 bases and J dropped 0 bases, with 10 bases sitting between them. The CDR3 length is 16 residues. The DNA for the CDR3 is TGTGCCAGCAGCCTAAGCCATAGCTCTGGGGCCAACGTCCTGACTTTC. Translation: CASSLSHSSGANVLTF.

Written as DNA, the CDR3 is TGCGCCAGCAGTGATGGCGGATATGATTCACCCCTCCACTTT. Protein product: CASSDGGYDSPLHF. The V call is TRBV10-2, the J call TRBJ1-6; D remains unclear. The CDR3 runs to 14 residues. CDR1 and CDR2 from the germline V gene are WSHSY and SAAADI. The germline V and J ends were trimmed by 3 bases and 8 bases, with 11 bases remaining between them.

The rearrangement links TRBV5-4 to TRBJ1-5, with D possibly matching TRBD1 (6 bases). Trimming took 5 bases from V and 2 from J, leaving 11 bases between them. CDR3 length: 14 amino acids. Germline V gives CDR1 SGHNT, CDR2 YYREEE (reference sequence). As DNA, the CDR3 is TGTGCCAGCAGTAGGGGGTTGGGCAATCAGCCCCAGCATTTT. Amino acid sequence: CASSRGLGNQPQHF.

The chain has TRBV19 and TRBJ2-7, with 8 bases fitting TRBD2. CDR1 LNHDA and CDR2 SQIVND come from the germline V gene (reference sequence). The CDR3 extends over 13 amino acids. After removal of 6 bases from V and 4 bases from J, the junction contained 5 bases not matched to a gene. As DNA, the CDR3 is TGTGCCAGTAGCCCTAGCGGGTGGTACGAGCAGTACTTC. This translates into CASSPSGWYEQYF.

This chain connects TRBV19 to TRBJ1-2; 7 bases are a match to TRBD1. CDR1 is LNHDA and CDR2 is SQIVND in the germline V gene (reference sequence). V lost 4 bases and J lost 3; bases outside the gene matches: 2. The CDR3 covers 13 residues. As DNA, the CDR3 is TGTGCCAGTAGTAACAGGGGACACTATGGCTACACCTTC. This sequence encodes CASSNRGHYGYTF.

CDR3 residues: CASSLELAGSSYEQYF. In DNA form, the CDR3 reads TGTGCCAGCAGCTTGGAACTAGCGGGATCCTCCTACGAGCAGTACTTC. This rearrangement joins TRBV5-4 to TRBJ2-7; 10 positions agree with TRBD2. The CDR3 contains 16 residues. The germline gives CDR1 SGHNT, CDR2 YYREEE (reference sequence). With V trimmed by 0 bases and J by 0 bases, 3 bases remained unmatched.

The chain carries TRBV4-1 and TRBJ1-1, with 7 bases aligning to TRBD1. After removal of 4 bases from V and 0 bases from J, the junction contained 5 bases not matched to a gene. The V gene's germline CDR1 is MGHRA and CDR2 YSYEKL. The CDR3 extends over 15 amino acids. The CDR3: CASSPEGQLNTEAFF. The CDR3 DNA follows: TGCGCCAGCAGCCCAGAGGGACAGCTGAACACTGAAGCTTTCTTT.

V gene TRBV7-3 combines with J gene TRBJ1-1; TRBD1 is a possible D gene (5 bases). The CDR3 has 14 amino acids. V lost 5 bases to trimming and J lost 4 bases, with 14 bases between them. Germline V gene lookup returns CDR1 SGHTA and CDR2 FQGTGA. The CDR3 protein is CASSITPGGTEAFF. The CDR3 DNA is TGTGCCAGCAGCATTACCCCGGGGGGCACTGAAGCTTTCTTT.

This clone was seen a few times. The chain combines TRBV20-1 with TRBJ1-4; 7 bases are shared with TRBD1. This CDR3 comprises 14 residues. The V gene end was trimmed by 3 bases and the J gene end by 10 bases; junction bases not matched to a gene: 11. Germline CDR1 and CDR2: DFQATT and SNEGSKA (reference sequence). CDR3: CSASLGQDRRKLFF. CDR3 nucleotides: TGCAGTGCTAGTCTAGGGCAGGACAGGAGAAAACTGTTTTTT.

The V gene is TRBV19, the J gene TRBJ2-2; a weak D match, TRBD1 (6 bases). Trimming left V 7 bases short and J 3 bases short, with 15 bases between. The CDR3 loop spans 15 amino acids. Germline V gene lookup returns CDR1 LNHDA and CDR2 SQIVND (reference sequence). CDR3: CASMGTGFDTGELFF. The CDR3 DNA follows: TGTGCCAGTATGGGAACAGGGTTCGACACCGGGGAGCTGTTTTTT.

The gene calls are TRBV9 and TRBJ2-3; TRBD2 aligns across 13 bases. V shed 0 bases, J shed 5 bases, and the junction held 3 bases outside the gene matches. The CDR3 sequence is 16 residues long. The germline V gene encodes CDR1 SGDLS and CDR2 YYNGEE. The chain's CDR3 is CASSVGTSGSQDTQYF. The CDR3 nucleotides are TGTGCCAGCAGCGTAGGGACTAGCGGGAGCCAAGATACGCAGTATTTT.

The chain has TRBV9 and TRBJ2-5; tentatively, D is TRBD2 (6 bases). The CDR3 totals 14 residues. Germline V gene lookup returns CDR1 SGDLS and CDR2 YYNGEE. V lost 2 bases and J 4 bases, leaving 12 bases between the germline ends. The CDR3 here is CASSVGLAPETQYF. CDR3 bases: TGTGCCAGCAGCGTGGGCCTAGCGCCAGAGACCCAGTACTTC.

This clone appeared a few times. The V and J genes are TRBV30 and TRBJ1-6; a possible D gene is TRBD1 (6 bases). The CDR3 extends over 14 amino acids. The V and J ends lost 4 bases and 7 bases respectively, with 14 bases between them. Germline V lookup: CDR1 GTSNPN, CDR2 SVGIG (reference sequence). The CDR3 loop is CAWNPDSFNSPLHF. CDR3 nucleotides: TGTGCCTGGAATCCGGACAGTTTCAATTCACCCCTCCACTTT. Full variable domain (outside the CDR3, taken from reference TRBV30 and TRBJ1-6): SQTIHQWPATLVQPVGSPLSLECTVEGTSNPNLYWYRQAAGRGLQLLFYSVGIGQISSEVPQNLSASRPQDRQFILSSKKLLLSDSGFYLCAWNPDSFNSPLHFGNGTRLTVT.

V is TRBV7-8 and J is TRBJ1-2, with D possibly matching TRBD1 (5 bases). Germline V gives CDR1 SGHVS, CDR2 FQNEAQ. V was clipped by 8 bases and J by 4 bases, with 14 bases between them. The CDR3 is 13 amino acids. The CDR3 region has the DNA TGTGCCAGCGCAGCGCCAGGGATCTATGGCTACACCTTC. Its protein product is CASAAPGIYGYTF.

The CDR3 loop reads CASSEVQLTRNTIYF. DNA of the CDR3: TGTGCCAGCAGTGAAGTACAGCTAACGAGAAACACCATATATTTT. The gene calls are TRBV25-1 and TRBJ1-3; the D is unclear. V lost 2 bases, J lost 5 bases, and 13 bases lay in between. Per the germline V gene, CDR1 is MGHDK and CDR2 is SYGVNS. CDR3 length equals 15 residues.

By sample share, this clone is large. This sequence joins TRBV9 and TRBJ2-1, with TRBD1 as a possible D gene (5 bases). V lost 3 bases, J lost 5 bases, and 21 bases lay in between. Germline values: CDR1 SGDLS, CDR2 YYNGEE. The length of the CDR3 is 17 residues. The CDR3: CASSGPFTGKGNNEQFF. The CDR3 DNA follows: TGTGCCAGCAGCGGGCCCTTTACGGGCAAGGGGAACAATGAGCAGTTCTTC. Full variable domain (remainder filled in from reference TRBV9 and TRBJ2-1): DSGVTQTPKHLITATGQRVTLRCSPRSGDLSVYWYQQSLDQGLQFLIQYYNGEERAKGNILERFSAQQFPDLHSELNLSSLELGDSALYFCASSGPFTGKGNNEQFFGPGTRLTVL.

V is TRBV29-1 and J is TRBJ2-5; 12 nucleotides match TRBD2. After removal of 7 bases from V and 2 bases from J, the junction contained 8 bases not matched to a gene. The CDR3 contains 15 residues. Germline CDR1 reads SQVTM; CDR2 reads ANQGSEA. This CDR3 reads CSAWTSGKGQETQYF. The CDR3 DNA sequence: TGCAGCGCCTGGACTAGCGGGAAGGGTCAAGAGACCCAGTACTTC.

CDR3 DNA: TGTGCCAGCAGCCCGGGGGAGTACGAGCAGTACGTC. Its translation is CASSPGEYEQYV. This rearrangement joins TRBV7-8 to TRBJ2-7, with D possibly TRBD2 on 6 matching bases. The CDR3 length is 12 residues. Germline values: CDR1 SGHVS, CDR2 FQNEAQ. Trimming pared 5 bases from V and 4 bases from J, leaving 9 bases between.

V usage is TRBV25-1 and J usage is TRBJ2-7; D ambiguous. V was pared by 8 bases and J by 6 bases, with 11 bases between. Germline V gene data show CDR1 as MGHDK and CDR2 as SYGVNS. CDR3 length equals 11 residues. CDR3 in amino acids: CASGLFGEQYF. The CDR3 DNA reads TGTGCCAGCGGCCTGTTTGGCGAGCAGTACTTC.